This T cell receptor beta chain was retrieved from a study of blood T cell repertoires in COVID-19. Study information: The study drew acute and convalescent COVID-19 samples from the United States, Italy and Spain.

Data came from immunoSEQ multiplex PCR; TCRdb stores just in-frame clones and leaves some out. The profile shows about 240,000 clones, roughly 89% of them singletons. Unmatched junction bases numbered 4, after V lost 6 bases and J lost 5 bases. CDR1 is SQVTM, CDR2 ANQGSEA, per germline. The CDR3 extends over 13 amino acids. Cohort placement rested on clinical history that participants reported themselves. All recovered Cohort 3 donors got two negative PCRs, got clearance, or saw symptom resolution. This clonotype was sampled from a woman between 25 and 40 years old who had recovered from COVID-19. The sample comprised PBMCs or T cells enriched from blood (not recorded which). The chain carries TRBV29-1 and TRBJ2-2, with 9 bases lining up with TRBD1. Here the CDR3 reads CSVGTGITGELFF. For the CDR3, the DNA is TGCAGCGTCGGGACAGGGATTACCGGGGAGCTGTTTTTT.